Sequencing of this T cell receptor beta chain was carried out in a study of T cells in Graves' hyperthyroidism and ophthalmopathy. RNA transcripts yielded amplified TCR beta CDR3 regions. The study used the HTBI primer set for a first-round RT-PCR of the TCR CDR3. Using its own MiXCR run on the multiplex PCR reads, TCRdb lists one record per CDR3 protein. Of roughly 180,000 distinct CDR3 sequences in the sample, approximately 15% are singletons; the top ten hold around 27%. The CDR3 is made up of 16 amino acids. Germline assignment: CDR1 DFQATT and CDR2 SNEGSKA (reference sequence). Deletions cut 0 bases from V and 9 bases from J, with 18 bases between. This clonotype has at least ten counts. Clinical symptoms, serum thyroxine and TRAb, thyroid ultrasound and orbital computed tomography were used for the diagnoses.

The J gene is TRBJ1-6, the V gene TRBV20-1, with a tentative D call TRBD1 (5 bases). What was sequenced was blood. The TCR sequence derives from a woman aged 45-59 years with Graves' hyperthyroidism. The CDR3 here is CSARDSPRDRLSPLHF. The CDR3, as DNA: TGCAGTGCTAGAGATTCCCCCAGGGACCGCCTTTCACCCCTCCACTTT.